This TCR beta chain was captured by sequencing in a study of cytomegalovirus exposure and HLA in healthy donors (dated by TCRdb to the late 2010s). Regarding the complete study: An earlier analysis of roughly 630 of the donors reported about 250 Gb of sequence data and roughly 110 million unique TCR beta sequences from 150 million to 200 million T cells. About 300 gigabases of sequencing data and 75 million to 85 million unique TCR sequences made up an early release that covered 500 to 650 HLA-typed donors. Of the roughly 420 genotyped donors, 75% to 85% were placed in the genetic ancestry cluster associated with self-reported Caucasian donors. The study was designed to test whether signatures of past pathogen exposure could be identified by cataloging public T cell receptors. The study used immunosequencing to profile the T cell repertoires of several hundred subjects and linked those repertoires to cytomegalovirus serostatus. A separate validation cohort of approximately 120 different subjects was used in addition to the 666-subject first cohort. High-throughput TCR immunosequencing, statistical association of individual TCRs with disease status, and machine learning were combined to predict cytomegalovirus infection status. In a later analysis, previously published TCR beta repertoires from more than 500 donors were re-analyzed and high-resolution HLA genotyping was added so that TCR occurrence patterns could be studied. The later analysis used no new phenotypic data to find candidate immune exposures, relying instead on TCR beta sequences and their occurrence across donors. In an earlier analysis of several hundred of the donors, high-throughput TCR beta sequencing was used to judge whether each TCR beta V gene segment behaved as functional or pseudogenic. Donor age, sex, ethnicity and CMV serostatus were collected together with the repertoire data. A later genetic analysis took genome-wide SNP genotypes for about 55% of the roughly 670 donors and used that subset as a discovery cohort. Every repertoire in the discovery cohort had been generated on one and the same sequencing platform. HLA typing included class I and class II loci at four-digit resolution. The number of typed donors differed by locus: roughly 629-630 for A, B, C, DRB1 and DQB1; 500 to 550 for DQA1; approximately 600 for DPA1; and some 430 for DPB1. A handful of DR-DQ haplotypes were treated as single units for association and clustering because of strong linkage in the cohort. Among 398 genotyped donors of the cohort, an average of about 240,000 unique TCR beta nucleotide sequences were sequenced per donor, roughly a sixth of them non-productive. Results the study describes overall, beyond this receptor: A later analysis found that HLA-associated TCR beta chains were more clonally expanded and had lower generation probabilities than equally common non-associated chains. V-gene and J-gene trimming of TCR beta chains was associated with a missense DCLRE1C variant in a later genetic analysis, and the association was replicated in an independent cohort. Because HLA typing was unavailable for some donors at each locus, only the typed subset was used in association tests. A later analysis associated about 17,000 TCR beta sequences with specific HLA alleles at a false discovery rate of 0.05. When HLA alleles, especially DR and DQ, strongly co-occurred, attributing TCR associations to individual alleles was difficult. A further reported finding was that TCR beta sequences accurately predicted the HLA-A and HLA-B alleles for most subjects in the first cohort. According to a later analysis, parvovirus B19, influenza, CMV and Epstein-Barr virus appeared linked to several top co-occurrence clusters. A later analysis found that most CMV-associated TCR beta chains appeared HLA-restricted, with HLA associations seemingly driven largely by CMV exposure. Correlated functional status among segregating V segments might reflect linkage disequilibrium, but an unknown experimental factor could not be ruled out. The earlier analysis of approximately 540 of the donors excluded some 16 rarely observed V segments, including chromosome 9 orphons, because counts were too low. Sequencing depth was assumed to be roughly uniform across donors in the presence/absence analyses, though that assumption may not hold. Broadly in line with IMGT annotations, most TCR beta V segments showed up in productive rearrangements about 90% or about 30% of the time in an earlier analysis of 587 of the donors. This cohort had only TCR beta chains sequenced, and the lack of alpha or paired-chain data limited which features could be detected. The only immune exposure information available for the cohort was CMV serostatus. In a later genetic analysis, fewer N-insertions in productive TCRs were reported among donors in an Asian-associated ancestry cluster than the approximately 670-donor mean. The authors suggested that the approach could potentially be generalized to other disease states and immunological phenotypes. In vitro tests confirmed that a few of the cytomegalovirus-associated TCR beta chains recognize cytomegalovirus antigens. Cytomegalovirus status was reported to be diagnosed by the classifier with high specificity and sensitivity in both the original and validation cohorts. A later analysis found that TCR association rates varied across HLA loci, with DRB1 alleles showing the most associated TCRs and HLA-C alleles the fewest. Most TCR sequences were observed very rarely across donors, whereas some public TCRs were present in many individuals. The study gave a list of 150 to 200 TCR beta chains associated with cytomegalovirus. The sequencing pipeline was judged likely to have produced a cluster of highly shared sequence variants as a technical artifact. The 87-base-pair reads could not distinguish some IMGT-functional V segments, including TRBV6-2 and TRBV6-3, so those segments were excluded.

The cohort was made up of hundreds of healthy bone marrow donors. All cohort members were sampled while nominally healthy, although unrecorded immune exposures were likely present. The donor was CMV seronegative and was included in the group of a few hundred seronegative cohort members. A peripheral blood sample was collected from each donor, and TCR beta sequencing was performed on peripheral blood mononuclear cells. Genomic DNA extraction from the blood cell samples was performed with the Qiagen DNeasy Blood Extraction Kit. Worth noting for this clone: Its antigen is currently not known. There are no base qualities to consult, and no much larger clone falls within one base.

Counted from cysteine to phenylalanine, this CDR3 has 13 amino acids. Left in the record is the CDR3 DNA by itself, 39 bases read in frame from the first base. Per the germline V gene, SQVTM is the CDR1 and ANQGSEA is the CDR2. The junction carries 9 bases between V and J, which are trimmed by 4 bases and 0 bases respectively. The receptor library was made with the immunoSEQ multiplex PCR assay. A mixture of 60 forward primers for TCR Vbeta segments and 13 reverse primers for TCR Jbeta segments was used in the multiplex PCR. Amplification of the CDR3 region of rearranged TCR beta genes was performed with a multiplex PCR assay on genomic DNA. The Illumina HiSeq System was used to sequence the amplified TCR beta libraries as 87-base-pair reads. As for the original processing: Across the 600 to 700 repertoires, a later analysis counted 60 million to 90 million unique TCR beta chains, 9.5 million to 12 million of which were shared by at least two donors. To remove PCR and sequencing errors, raw reads were error-corrected and collapsed into unique sequences using a nearest-neighbor algorithm that merged closely related sequences. V, D and J gene segments were assigned by aligning CDR3 sequences to IMGT reference sequences. Each retained sequence needed at least a six-nucleotide match to both a V gene segment and a J gene segment. Rearrangements were classified as productive when the CDR3 lacked stop codons and remained in frame with V and J, and all other rearrangements were classified as non-productive. Following IMGT convention, CDR3 was defined as the stretch from the second conserved V-encoded cysteine up to the conserved J-encoded phenylalanine. In an earlier analysis of approximately 500 of the donors, sequences lacking an unambiguous match to a single V gene segment were excluded. An earlier analysis of under 750 of the donors called V segments functional above 56.7% productive rearrangements and segregating when the between-donor standard deviation exceeded 5%. A statistical classification framework was developed to diagnose cytomegalovirus status using the catalog of TCR beta chain sequences. V and J gene assignment, in a later analysis, came from comparing TCR nucleotide sequences with IMGT/GENE-DB human TR gene sequences. The TCRdist pipeline was used in a later analysis to assign CDR3 sequences and most-parsimonious VDJ recombination scenarios. In a later analysis, each TCR beta chain was defined by its CDR3 amino acid sequence together with its V-gene family, and reads without a unique V-gene family were excluded. A later analysis removed 592 highly shared, low-generation-probability nucleotide sequences to deal with suspected cross-contamination and a sequencing artifact. A later analysis calculated a clonal expansion index for each public chain from normalized within-repertoire ranks of inferred template counts. In a later analysis, generation probabilities were computed with a VDJ recombination model fitted to out-of-frame rearrangements, and the resulting probabilities were checked against IGoR. Hypergeometric tests were used in a later analysis to score TCR-TCR, TCR-HLA and TCR-CMV co-occurrence, with a repertoire-size bias correction applied to the TCR pairs. False discovery rates were estimated in a later analysis by permuting HLA or CMV assignments 20 times. In a later analysis, co-occurring TCRs were grouped with DBSCAN, and TCRdist sequence similarity was added when clustering was performed within HLA-allele-positive subsets. Repertoires with fewer than 30,000 or more than 120,000 public chains were left out of co-occurrence clustering, as were about five repertoires with anomalous nucleotide sharing. TCRdb mirrors the immuneACCESS table, restricted to in-frame sequences. Some clones are absent from its copies; in checked studies, under half trace to an unresolved V gene, and the reason for the others is unknown. Clone size and V and J calls were adopted from that table, with D and trimming inferred from the DNA. The sample table holds 110,000 to 150,000 clones, of which under 90% were seen once. Together, the top ten hold about 4.3% of the sample.

This clonotype was obtained from a man aged 35 to 55 in good health and CMV-seronegative. The specimen sequenced was PBMCs. Recombination linked TRBV29-1 to TRBJ1-1; the D gene is unclear. DNA sequence: TGCAGCGTTGGAGAGAGGCTGAACACTGAAGCTTTCTTT. It is translated as CSVGERLNTEAFF.